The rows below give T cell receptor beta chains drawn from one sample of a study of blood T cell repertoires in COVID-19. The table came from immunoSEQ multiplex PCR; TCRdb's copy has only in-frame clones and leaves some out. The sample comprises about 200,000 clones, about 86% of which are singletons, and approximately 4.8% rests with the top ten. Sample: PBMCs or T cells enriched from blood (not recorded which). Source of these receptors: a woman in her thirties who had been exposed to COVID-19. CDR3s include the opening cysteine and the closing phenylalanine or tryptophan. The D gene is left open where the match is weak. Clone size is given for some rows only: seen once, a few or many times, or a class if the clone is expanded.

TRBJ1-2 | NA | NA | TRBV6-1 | CASSETDNGYTF | TGTGCCAGCAGTGAAACGGACAATGGCTACACCTTC
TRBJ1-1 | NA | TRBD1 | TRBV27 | CASREGGQEAFF | TGTGCCAGCAGGGAAGGGGGACAGGAAGCTTTCTTT
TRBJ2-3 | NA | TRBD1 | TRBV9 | CASSVGTGGTDTQYF | TGTGCCAGCAGCGTCGGGACAGGGGGAACAGATACGCAGTATTTT
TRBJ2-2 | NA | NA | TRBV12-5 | CASGLVPPDRLGNTGELFF | TGTGCTAGTGGTTTGGTACCCCCAGACAGATTGGGAAACACCGGGGAGCTGTTTTTT
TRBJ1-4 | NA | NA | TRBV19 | CASSVRASPQLFF | TGTGCCAGTAGTGTGAGGGCTTCCCCGCAACTGTTTTTT
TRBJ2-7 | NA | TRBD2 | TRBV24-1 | CATSGLRGGGLTYEQYF | TGTGCCACCAGTGGCTTGCGCGGGGGGGGCTTAACCTACGAGCAGTACTTC
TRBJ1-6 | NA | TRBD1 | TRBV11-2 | CASSSLPGDRGSPLHF | TGTGCCAGCAGCTCACTCCCCGGGGACAGAGGATCACCCCTCCACTTT
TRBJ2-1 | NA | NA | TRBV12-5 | CASGLVLSASGGYNEQFF | TGTGCTAGTGGTTTGGTACTATCCGCTTCCGGAGGGTACAATGAGCAGTTCTTC
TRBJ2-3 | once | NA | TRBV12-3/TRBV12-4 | CASRRTSTDTQYF | TGTGCCAGCAGGAGGACTAGCACAGATACGCAGTATTTT
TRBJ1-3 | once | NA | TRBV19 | CASTLRGGAPGNTIYF | TGTGCCAGTACCCTCAGAGGGGGGGCGCCTGGAAACACCATATATTTT
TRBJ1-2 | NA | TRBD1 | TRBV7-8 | CASIPGTGFSGYTF | TGTGCCAGCATACCGGGGACAGGGTTTAGTGGCTACACCTTC
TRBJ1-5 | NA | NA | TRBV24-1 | CATAPGWGGNQPQHF | TGTGCCACGGCCCCTGGGTGGGGGGGCAATCAGCCCCAGCATTTT
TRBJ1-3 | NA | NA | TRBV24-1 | CATSDLRGTGNTIYF | TGTGCCACCAGTGATTTGCGGGGGACTGGAAACACCATATATTTT
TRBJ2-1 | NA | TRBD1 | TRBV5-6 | CASSDPGTGYDEQFF | TGTGCCAGCAGCGACCCCGGGACAGGGTATGATGAGCAGTTCTTC
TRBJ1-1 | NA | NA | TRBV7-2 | CASSPSTTLNTEAFF | TGTGCCAGCAGCCCCTCGACAACTTTGAACACTGAAGCTTTCTTT
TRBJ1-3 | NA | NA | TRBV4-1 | CASSQGSGSGNTIYF | TGCGCCAGCAGCCAAGGGAGTGGGTCTGGAAACACCATATATTTT
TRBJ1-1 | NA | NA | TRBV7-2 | CASSPEYRNTEAFF | TGTGCCAGCAGCCCGGAGTATCGGAACACTGAAGCTTTCTTT
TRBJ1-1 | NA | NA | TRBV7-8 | CASSPSDKNTEAFF | TGTGCCAGCAGCCCATCGGACAAGAACACTGAAGCTTTCTTT
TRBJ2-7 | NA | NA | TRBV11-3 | CASSLSRYEQYF | TGTGCCAGCAGCTTGTCTCGCTACGAGCAGTACTTC
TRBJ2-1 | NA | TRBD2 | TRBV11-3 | CASSLAGGSYNEQFF | TGTGCCAGCAGCCTAGCGGGGGGCTCCTACAATGAGCAGTTCTTC
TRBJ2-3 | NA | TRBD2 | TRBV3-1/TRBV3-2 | CASSPRGGGGTDTQYF | TGTGCCAGCAGCCCCCGGGGGGGCGGTGGTACAGATACGCAGTATTTT
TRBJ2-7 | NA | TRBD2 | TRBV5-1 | CASSLALAGSVWEQYF | TGCGCCAGCAGCTTGGCCTTAGCGGGGTCCGTTTGGGAGCAGTACTTC
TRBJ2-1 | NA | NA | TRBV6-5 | CASTSLGQSNEQFF | TGTGCCAGCACTTCCCTAGGACAGTCCAATGAGCAGTTCTTC
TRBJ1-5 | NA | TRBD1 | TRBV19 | CASSLEQGATSNQPQHF | TGTGCCAGTAGTCTAGAGCAGGGGGCGACTAGCAATCAGCCCCAGCATTTT
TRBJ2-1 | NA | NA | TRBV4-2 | CASSQEKTGYNEQFF | TGTGCCAGCAGCCAAGAAAAGACCGGGTACAATGAGCAGTTCTTC
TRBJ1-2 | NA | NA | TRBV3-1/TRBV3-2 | CASSHDQGYGYTF | TGTGCCAGCAGCCATGATCAGGGGTATGGCTACACCTTC
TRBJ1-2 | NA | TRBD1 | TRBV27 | CASSFWGQGVYGYTF | TGTGCCAGCAGTTTTTGGGGACAGGGTGTCTATGGCTACACCTTC
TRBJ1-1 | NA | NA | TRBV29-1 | CSVAVNTEAFF | TGCAGCGTTGCTGTGAACACTGAAGCTTTCTTT
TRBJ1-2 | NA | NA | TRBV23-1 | CASSQTPPDRWDGYTF | TGCGCCAGCAGTCAAACCCCACCCGACAGGTGGGATGGCTACACCTTC
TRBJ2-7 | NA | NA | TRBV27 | CASRALALVSYEQYF | TGTGCCAGCAGGGCTCTAGCGTTAGTTTCCTACGAGCAGTACTTC
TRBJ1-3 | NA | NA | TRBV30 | CAWSVNGQGGNTIYF | TGTGCCTGGAGTGTTAACGGGCAGGGAGGAAACACCATATATTTT
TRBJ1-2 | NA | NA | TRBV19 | CASRKAGRNYGYTF | TGTGCCAGTAGGAAGGCGGGACGGAACTATGGCTACACCTTC
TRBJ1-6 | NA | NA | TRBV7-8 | CASTPGTRHSPLHF | TGTGCCAGCACCCCGGGGACAAGGCATTCACCCCTCCACTTT
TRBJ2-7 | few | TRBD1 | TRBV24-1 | CATSDPLGDRDEQYF | TGTGCCACCAGTGACCCTCTAGGGGACAGGGACGAGCAGTACTTC
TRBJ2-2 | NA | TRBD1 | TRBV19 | CASTKDRGYTGELFF | TGTGCCAGTACGAAAGACAGGGGATACACCGGGGAGCTGTTTTTT
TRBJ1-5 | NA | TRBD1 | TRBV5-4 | CASSLGTGSGQPQHF | TGTGCCAGCAGCTTGGGGACAGGGTCAGGCCAGCCCCAGCATTTT
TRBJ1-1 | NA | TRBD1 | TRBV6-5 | CASRLGGLNTEAFF | TGTGCCAGCAGGCTAGGGGGCCTCAACACTGAAGCTTTCTTT
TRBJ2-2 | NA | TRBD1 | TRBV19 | CASRGTGIAGELFF | TGTGCCAGTAGAGGGACAGGAATTGCCGGGGAGCTGTTTTTT
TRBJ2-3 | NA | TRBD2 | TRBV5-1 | CASSPRAGVRADTQYF | TGCGCCAGCAGCCCGCGAGCGGGGGTACGGGCAGATACGCAGTATTTT
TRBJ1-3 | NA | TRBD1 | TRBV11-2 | CASSLRDSSSGNTIYF | TGTGCCAGCAGCTTAAGGGACAGCAGCTCTGGAAACACCATATATTTT
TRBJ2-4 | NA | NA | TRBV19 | CASTVGGTGALAKNIQYF | TGTGCCAGTACCGTGGGGGGCACAGGGGCTCTAGCCAAAAACATTCAGTACTTC
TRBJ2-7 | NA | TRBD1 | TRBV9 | CASSPSRTGVYEQYF | TGTGCCAGCAGCCCCTCCCGGACAGGGGTCTACGAGCAGTACTTC
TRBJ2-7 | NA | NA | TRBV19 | CASSIGGQGVSSYEQYF | TGTGCCAGTAGTATAGGTGGGCAGGGCGTGAGCTCCTACGAGCAGTACTTC
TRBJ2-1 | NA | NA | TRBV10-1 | CASSAGRGNENEQFF | TGCGCCAGCAGTGCTGGGCGGGGCAATGAAAATGAGCAGTTCTTC
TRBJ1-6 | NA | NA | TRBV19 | CASSVTGFYNSPLHF | TGTGCCAGTAGTGTTACAGGGTTCTATAATTCACCCCTCCACTTT
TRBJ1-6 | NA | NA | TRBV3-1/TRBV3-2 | CASSQESRILHF | TGTGCCAGCAGCCAAGAATCCAGGATCCTCCACTTT
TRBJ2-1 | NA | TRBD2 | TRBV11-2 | CASSPHGGTYNEQFF | TGTGCCAGCAGCCCCCACGGGGGGACCTACAATGAGCAGTTCTTC
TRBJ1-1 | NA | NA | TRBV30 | CASHSLNTEAFF | TGTGCCTCGCACAGCCTGAACACTGAAGCTTTCTTT
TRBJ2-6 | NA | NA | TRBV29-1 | CSVETGSFFVGANVLTF | TGCAGCGTCGAGACGGGATCCTTTTTTGTAGGGGCCAACGTCCTGACTTTC
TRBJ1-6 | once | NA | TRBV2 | CASRRIVQGANSPLHF | TGTGCCAGCAGGAGGATCGTCCAGGGTGCTAATTCACCCCTCCACTTT
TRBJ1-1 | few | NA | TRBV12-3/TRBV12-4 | CASRARNTEAFF | TGTGCCAGCAGAGCTAGGAACACTGAAGCTTTCTTT
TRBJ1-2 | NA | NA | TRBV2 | CASSVQGGNGYTF | TGTGCCAGCAGTGTTCAGGGAGGGAATGGCTACACCTTC
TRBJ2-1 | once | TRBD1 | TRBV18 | CASSPDRVGEQFF | TGTGCCAGCTCACCAGACAGGGTGGGTGAGCAGTTCTTC